One and the same sample provided the 19 T cell receptor beta chains below, sequenced in a study of T cell responses to AZD1222 COVID-19 vaccine. The table came from immunoSEQ multiplex PCR; TCRdb's copy has only in-frame clones and leaves some out. The table lists around 250,000 clones, over 85% of them singletons. The sample here was peripheral blood, taken on day 0 of AZD1222 vaccination. Receptors were obtained from an adult in good health.

The chain couples TRBV7-3 to TRBJ1-1; D remains ambiguous. This CDR3 contains 15 residues. Germline V lookup: CDR1 SGHTA, CDR2 FQGTGA. V gave up 1 base and J gave up 1 base, with 10 bases separating them. The CDR3 spells CASSLKGGRNTEAFF. For the CDR3, the DNA is TGTGCCAGCAGCTTAAAAGGCGGTAGGAACACTGAAGCTTTCTTT.

This clone appeared a single time. The rearrangement links TRBV6-2 or TRBV6-3 to TRBJ2-1; D is unresolved. The CDR3 contains 12 residues. The V gene's germline CDR1 is MNHEY and CDR2 SVGEGT. Trimming took off 5 bases at V and 10 bases at J, with 12 bases between the two ends. The CDR3 coding sequence is TGTGCCAGCAGTGATCCCCGCTTAGAGCAGTTCTTC. Protein sequence: CASSDPRLEQFF.

The chain recombines TRBV11-2 with TRBJ1-2; D may be TRBD1 (5 bases). The V gene lost 6 bases and the J gene lost 6 bases, with 20 bases spanning the gap. The germline V gene has CDR1 SGHAT and CDR2 FQNNGV. This CDR3 comprises 15 residues. CDR3 region: CASSLLNSGRNGYTF. The CDR3 coding sequence is TGTGCCAGCAGTTTATTAAACTCAGGGAGGAATGGCTACACCTTC. Full variable domain (remainder filled in from reference TRBV11-2 and TRBJ1-2): EAGVAQSPRYKIIEKRQSVAFWCNPISGHATLYWYQQILGQGPKLLIQFQNNGVVDDSQLPKDRFSAERLKGVDSTLKIQPAKLEDSAVYLCASSLLNSGRNGYTFGSGTRLTVV.

V usage is TRBV9 and J usage is TRBJ2-7, with TRBD2 as a possible D gene (6 bases). The CDR3 consists of 15 residues. The germline V gene encodes CDR1 SGDLS and CDR2 YYNGEE. The V end lost 0 bases, the J end lost 2 bases, and 12 bases lay between the germline ends. CDR3 sequence: CASSVGPGLTYEQYF. The CDR3, as DNA: TGTGCCAGCAGCGTAGGCCCGGGACTGACCTACGAGCAGTACTTC. Drawing the rest from reference TRBV9 and TRBJ2-7, the complete variable domain is DSGVTQTPKHLITATGQRVTLRCSPRSGDLSVYWYQQSLDQGLQFLIQYYNGEERAKGNILERFSAQQFPDLHSELNLSSLELGDSALYFCASSVGPGLTYEQYFGPGTRLTVT.

The CDR3 reads CASSPDIRNTEAFF. The DNA of the CDR3 is TGTGCCAGCAGTCCAGACATTAGGAACACTGAAGCTTTCTTT. J is TRBJ1-1 and V is TRBV27; D unresolved. The CDR3 has 14 amino acids. Between the trimmed V and J ends, which lost 5 bases and 1 base, there was a span of 11 bases. CDR1 MNHEY and CDR2 SMNVEV come from the germline V gene (reference sequence).

The chain couples TRBV7-6 to TRBJ1-1; D is perhaps TRBD1 (5 bases). With 11 bases removed from V and 1 base from J, the gap between germline ends came to 20 bases. CDR3 length equals 15 residues. CDR1 is SGHVS, CDR2 FNYEAQ, per germline. The CDR3 DNA reads TGTGCCGCGCCCCAAGGTGGGGACTCGAACACTGAAGCTTTCTTT. As protein: CAAPQGGDSNTEAFF.

Written as DNA, the CDR3 is TGCGCCAGCAGTCCGGCGTATCAGCCCCAGCATTTT. This gives the protein CASSPAYQPQHF. V gene TRBV5-1 combines with J gene TRBJ1-5; no clear D gene. There are 12 residues in the CDR3. V was cut by 5 bases and J by 5 bases, with 8 bases left in between. Germline CDR1 SGHRS, CDR2 YFSETQ.

V is TRBV5-1 and J is TRBJ2-7; D might be TRBD1 (6 bases). Germline assignment: CDR1 SGHRS and CDR2 YFSETQ. Trimming stripped 3 bases from V and 4 bases from J, with 8 bases between. The CDR3 is 12 residues long. The CDR3 DNA sequence: TGCGCCAGCAGCTCCGACAGGTACGAGCAGTACTTC. It translates to CASSSDRYEQYF.

The chain combines TRBV5-4 with TRBJ2-3; 16 nucleotides agree with TRBD2. J lost 4 bases, V lost 0 bases, and 11 bases had no gene match. This CDR3 region has 20 residues. Germline V gene data show CDR1 as SGHNT and CDR2 as YYREEE (reference sequence). The CDR3 DNA is TGTGCCAGCAGCTTGGGATCGGGACTAGCGGGAGGGATAAATTCAGATACGCAGTATTTT. It yields the protein CASSLGSGLAGGINSDTQYF.

The rearrangement uses TRBV24-1 and TRBJ2-2; 10 bases align to TRBD2. The CDR3 sequence is 16 residues long. Germline loops: CDR1 KGHDR, CDR2 SFDVKD. V was pared by 9 bases and J by 5 bases, with 11 bases of the junction left unmatched. The CDR3 DNA follows: TGTGCCACCGCCGCAGCGGGAGGGCCGAGGACCGGGGAGCTGTTTTTT. Encoded protein: CATAAAGGPRTGELFF.

This clone was counted a single time. V usage is TRBV28 and J usage is TRBJ2-7; D perhaps matches TRBD1 (6 bases). V lost 5 bases and J 5 bases, leaving 25 bases between the germline ends. This CDR3 comprises 17 residues. Germline V gene lookup returns CDR1 MDHEN and CDR2 SYDVKM. This CDR3 is CASSLGQRGSFRDEQYF. The CDR3 bases are TGTGCCAGCAGTCTGGGTCAGAGGGGGAGTTTCCGGGACGAGCAGTACTTC.

This chain links TRBV5-8 with TRBJ1-5; D is perhaps TRBD1 (5 bases). Germline V gene data show CDR1 as SGHTS and CDR2 as YDEGEE. Trimming stripped 1 base from V and 7 bases from J, with 12 bases between. This CDR3 spans 14 amino acids. The CDR3 spells CASSLMGRGQPQHF. The DNA of the CDR3 is TGTGCCAGCAGCTTGATGGGGCGAGGGCAGCCCCAGCATTTT.

The V gene is TRBV7-6, the J gene TRBJ1-5, with D unclear. V lost 5 bases to trimming and J lost 0 bases, with 8 bases between them. The germline V gene has CDR1 SGHVS and CDR2 FNYEAQ. This CDR3 has 14 residues. The CDR3 protein is CASSAGFSNQPQHF. CDR3 DNA sequence: TGTGCCAGCAGCGCAGGATTTAGCAATCAGCCCCAGCATTTT. Full variable domain (outside the CDR3, taken from reference TRBV7-6 and TRBJ1-5): GAGVSQSPRYKVTKRGQDVALRCDPISGHVSLYWYRQALGQGPEFLTYFNYEAQQDKSGLPNDRFSAERPEGSISTLTIQRTEQRDSAMYRCASSAGFSNQPQHFGDGTRLSIL.

The rearrangement uses TRBV9 and TRBJ1-1; D uncertain. Germline CDR1 is SGDLS and CDR2 is YYNGEE. Between the trimmed V and J ends, which lost 0 bases and 0 bases, there was a span of 9 bases. The CDR3 spans 15 residues. CDR3 protein: CASSVGFSVNTEAFF. CDR3 in DNA: TGTGCCAGCAGCGTAGGGTTTTCAGTGAACACTGAAGCTTTCTTT.

The DNA of the CDR3 is TGCGCCAGCAGCCAAGGACAGGGAAACTACGAGCAGTACTTC. Translation: CASSQGQGNYEQYF. The chain carries TRBV4-1 and TRBJ2-7; 7 bases align to TRBD1. CDR1 is MGHRA and CDR2 is YSYEKL in the germline V gene. This CDR3 has 14 residues. V lost 1 base to trimming and J lost 3 bases; unmatched junction nucleotides: 3.

This sequence joins TRBV5-5 and TRBJ1-1; 8 nucleotides align to TRBD1. Unmatched junction bases numbered 9, after V lost 3 bases and J lost 2 bases. Germline CDR1 reads SGHKS; CDR2 reads YYEKEE (reference sequence). CDR3 size: 16 residues. The CDR3 DNA is TGTGCCAGCAGCTCGTGGACAGGGCGACTTAACACTGAAGCTTTCTTT. Protein sequence: CASSSWTGRLNTEAFF.

This clone came up once. V usage is TRBV9 and J usage is TRBJ1-1, with 11 bases identical to TRBD1. V lost 0 bases and J lost 8; bases outside the gene matches: 6. The length of the CDR3 is 15 residues. CDR1 is SGDLS and CDR2 is YYNGEE in the germline V gene. The CDR3 DNA is TGTGCCAGCAGCGTAGACGGGACAGGGGGGGAAGAAGCTTTCTTT. This gives the protein CASSVDGTGGEEAFF.

V gene TRBV6-5 combines with J gene TRBJ1-5; 7 nucleotides align to TRBD1. V shed 0 bases and J 4 bases; nucleotides not matched to a gene: 6. Germline CDR1 and CDR2: MNHEY and SVGAGI. The CDR3 runs to 16 residues. This CDR3 reads CASSYSLGQPNQPQHF. The CDR3 DNA is TGTGCCAGCAGTTACTCTCTGGGACAGCCAAATCAGCCCCAGCATTTT.

Comment on this clone: The same CDR3 also results from other DNA sequences found in this sample. The chain is built from TRBV6-5 and TRBJ1-2, with TRBD1 matching 9 bases. This CDR3 region has 15 residues. Germline values: CDR1 MNHEY, CDR2 SVGAGI. The J segment lost 2 bases and the V segment lost 0 bases, leaving 1 base of the junction unmatched. The CDR3 loop is CASSYSGTGNYGYTF. The CDR3 bases are TGTGCCAGCAGTTACTCGGGGACAGGGAACTATGGCTACACCTTC.